A single sample gave rise to the 15 T cell receptor beta chains below, sequenced in a study of blood T cell repertoires in COVID-19 (dated by TCRdb to between 2020 and 2021). Library generation was performed with the immunoSEQ multiplex PCR assay. The source is immuneACCESS, and TCRdb retained only in-frame sequences with V and J called. Part of the clones is not carried over; for the studies checked, unresolved V genes explain less than half of this, and the remainder is unexplained. The sample data list 100,000 or so clones, and around four fifths of these were observed just once. The ten biggest clones cover under 35% of the sample. The source material was peripheral blood. Source of these receptors: a man between 65 and 80 years old with active or convalescent COVID-19.

This CDR3 is CASSAGLAGGYEQFF. As DNA, the CDR3 is TGCGCCAGCAGCGCGGGACTAGCGGGAGGATATGAGCAGTTCTTC. The chain employs TRBV5-1 and TRBJ2-1; TRBD2 matches at 15 bases. Per the germline V gene, CDR1 is SGHRS and CDR2 is YFSETQ. This CDR3 has 15 residues. J lost 8 bases, V lost 4 bases, and 4 bases had no gene match.

This chain links TRBV27 with TRBJ2-1; TRBD2 agrees at 7 bases. V was pared by 2 bases and J by 0 bases, with 7 bases of the junction left unmatched. CDR1 and CDR2 from the germline V gene are MNHEY and SMNVEV (reference sequence). The CDR3 covers 17 residues. CDR3 DNA: TGTGCCAGCAGTTTACGCACAGCGGGGCGCTCCTACAATGAGCAGTTCTTC. It yields the protein CASSLRTAGRSYNEQFF.

The gene calls are TRBV30 and TRBJ2-1, with D uncertain. This CDR3 contains 17 residues. The ends were cut back, 0 bases at V and 0 bases at J, with 15 bases in the middle. Germline CDR1 GTSNPN, CDR2 SVGIG (reference sequence). As DNA, the CDR3 is TGTGCCTGGAGTGTACGAGGTCCCTTGAGCTCCTACAATGAGCAGTTCTTC. It is translated as CAWSVRGPLSSYNEQFF.

V usage is TRBV5-6 and J usage is TRBJ2-7; TRBD2 aligns across 11 bases. Germline V gene lookup returns CDR1 SGHDT and CDR2 YYEEEE. The CDR3 consists of 17 residues. With 1 base clipped from V and 3 bases from J, the junction kept 9 bases outside the gene matches. Written as DNA, the CDR3 is TGTGCCAGCAGCTTGCGGACTAGCGGGCTTATCCACTACGAGCAGTACTTC. Translating it yields CASSLRTSGLIHYEQYF.

In this sample, this clone turned up a few times. The V gene is TRBV29-1, the J gene TRBJ1-5; TRBD1 might be the D (5 bases). Germline V gene data show CDR1 as SQVTM and CDR2 as ANQGSEA. Trimming cost V 8 bases and J 1 base, with 12 bases left between them. This CDR3 comprises 13 residues. The CDR3: CSPREESNQPQHF. The CDR3, as DNA: TGCAGCCCCAGGGAAGAAAGCAATCAGCCCCAGCATTTT.

The chain couples TRBV5-6 to TRBJ1-5; a possible D gene is TRBD1 (5 bases). Germline loops: CDR1 SGHDT, CDR2 YYEEEE. This CDR3 is built from 15 residues. V was clipped by 3 bases and J by 6 bases, with 16 bases between them. CDR3 in DNA: TGTGCCAGCAGCTCGGGATTCGGGGGAGGTCAGCCCCAGCATTTT. Its translation: CASSSGFGGGQPQHF. Supplemented by reference TRBV5-6 and TRBJ1-5, the full variable domain reads DAGVTQSPTHLIKTRGQQVTLRCSPKSGHDTVSWYQQALGQGPQFIFQYYEEEERQRGNFPDRFSGHQFPNYSSELNVNALLLGDSALYLCASSSGFGGGQPQHFGDGTRLSIL.

There are a few counts of this clone. The chain links TRBV7-9 to TRBJ2-7; D is ambiguous. V lost 1 base and J lost 1, with 8 bases in between. The CDR3 consists of 14 residues. Germline V lookup: CDR1 SEHNR, CDR2 FQNEAQ (reference sequence). CDR3 nucleotides: TGTGCCAGCAGCTTAGTGGGCCGTTCCTACGAGCAGTACTTC. Translation gives CASSLVGRSYEQYF.

V gene TRBV7-9 combines with J gene TRBJ1-2; D remains ambiguous. This CDR3 has 12 residues. Germline V gene lookup returns CDR1 SEHNR and CDR2 FQNEAQ (reference sequence). Trimming shortened V by 4 bases and J by 5 bases, and 8 bases separated the two germline ends. The CDR3 reads CASSSSEYGYTF. For the CDR3, the DNA is TGTGCCAGCAGCTCCAGTGAATATGGCTACACCTTC.

The chain couples TRBV6-5 to TRBJ1-4; D is possibly TRBD1 (6 bases). CDR3 length equals 14 residues. The germline V gene encodes CDR1 MNHEY and CDR2 SVGAGI. Trimming removed 6 bases at V and 7 bases at J, with 15 bases between. The CDR3 bases are TGTGCCAGCAGATGGGGGCAGAGACCTGAAAAACTGTTTTTT. Translating it yields CASRWGQRPEKLFF.

This clone was detected a few times. This chain joins TRBV24-1 and TRBJ1-2; no clear D gene. V lost 7 bases to trimming and J lost 3 bases, with 14 bases between them. This CDR3 has 14 residues. The germline V gene encodes CDR1 KGHDR and CDR2 SFDVKD. Written as DNA, the CDR3 is TGTGCCACCAGCCCCTACAGTGTTGACTATGGCTACACCTTC. Residues: CATSPYSVDYGYTF.

The V gene is TRBV12-3 or TRBV12-4, the J gene TRBJ1-1, with a weak D call TRBD1 (5 bases). There are 13 residues in the CDR3. V lost 1 base and J 2 bases, leaving 5 bases between the germline ends. This chain's CDR3 is CASSLGTNTEAFF. CDR3 DNA sequence: TGTGCCAGCAGTTTAGGGACAAACACTGAAGCTTTCTTT.

V gene TRBV25-1 combines with J gene TRBJ2-7; TRBD1 might be the D (6 bases). This CDR3 spans 14 amino acids. Trimming took 6 bases from V and 6 from J, leaving 18 bases between them. Germline V gene sequence: CDR1 MGHDK, CDR2 SYGVNS. CDR3 amino acids: CASSFQGPPAEQYF. CDR3 DNA: TGTGCCAGCAGCTTCCAGGGGCCGCCGGCCGAGCAGTACTTC.

This clone has a handful of counts. The V and J genes are TRBV5-6 and TRBJ1-6, with 8 positions matching TRBD1. CDR3 length: 13 residues. The V gene's germline CDR1 is SGHDT and CDR2 YYEEEE. Trimming cost V 5 bases and J 7 bases; bases outside gene matches: 2. DNA of the CDR3: TGTGCCAGCAGGGGGACAGGCAATTCACCCCTCCACTTT. As protein: CASRGTGNSPLHF.

This sequence joins TRBV11-3 and TRBJ2-3; D is possibly TRBD2 (5 bases). Germline V lookup: CDR1 SGHNT, CDR2 YENEEA. CDR3 length equals 13 residues. Deletions cut 2 bases from V and 6 bases from J, with 9 bases between. CDR3 sequence (DNA): TGTGCCAGCAGCTTATCTCGGAGGGATACGCAGTATTTT. Its translation is CASSLSRRDTQYF. The full variable domain, in which reference TRBV11-3 and TRBJ2-3 provide the parts outside the CDR3, is EAGVVQSPRYKIIEKKQPVAFWCNPISGHNTLYWYLQNLGQGPELLIRYENEEAVDDSQLPKDRFSAERLKGVDSTLKIQPAELGDSAVYLCASSLSRRDTQYFGPGTRLTVL.

This rearrangement joins TRBV6-5 to TRBJ1-5; no clear D gene. The CDR3 is 13 residues long. V was clipped by 6 bases and J by 4 bases, with 10 bases between them. Germline CDR1 reads MNHEY; CDR2 reads SVGAGI. The CDR3 spells CASRQQKNQPQHF. DNA for the CDR3: TGTGCCAGCAGACAACAGAAAAATCAGCCCCAGCATTTT.